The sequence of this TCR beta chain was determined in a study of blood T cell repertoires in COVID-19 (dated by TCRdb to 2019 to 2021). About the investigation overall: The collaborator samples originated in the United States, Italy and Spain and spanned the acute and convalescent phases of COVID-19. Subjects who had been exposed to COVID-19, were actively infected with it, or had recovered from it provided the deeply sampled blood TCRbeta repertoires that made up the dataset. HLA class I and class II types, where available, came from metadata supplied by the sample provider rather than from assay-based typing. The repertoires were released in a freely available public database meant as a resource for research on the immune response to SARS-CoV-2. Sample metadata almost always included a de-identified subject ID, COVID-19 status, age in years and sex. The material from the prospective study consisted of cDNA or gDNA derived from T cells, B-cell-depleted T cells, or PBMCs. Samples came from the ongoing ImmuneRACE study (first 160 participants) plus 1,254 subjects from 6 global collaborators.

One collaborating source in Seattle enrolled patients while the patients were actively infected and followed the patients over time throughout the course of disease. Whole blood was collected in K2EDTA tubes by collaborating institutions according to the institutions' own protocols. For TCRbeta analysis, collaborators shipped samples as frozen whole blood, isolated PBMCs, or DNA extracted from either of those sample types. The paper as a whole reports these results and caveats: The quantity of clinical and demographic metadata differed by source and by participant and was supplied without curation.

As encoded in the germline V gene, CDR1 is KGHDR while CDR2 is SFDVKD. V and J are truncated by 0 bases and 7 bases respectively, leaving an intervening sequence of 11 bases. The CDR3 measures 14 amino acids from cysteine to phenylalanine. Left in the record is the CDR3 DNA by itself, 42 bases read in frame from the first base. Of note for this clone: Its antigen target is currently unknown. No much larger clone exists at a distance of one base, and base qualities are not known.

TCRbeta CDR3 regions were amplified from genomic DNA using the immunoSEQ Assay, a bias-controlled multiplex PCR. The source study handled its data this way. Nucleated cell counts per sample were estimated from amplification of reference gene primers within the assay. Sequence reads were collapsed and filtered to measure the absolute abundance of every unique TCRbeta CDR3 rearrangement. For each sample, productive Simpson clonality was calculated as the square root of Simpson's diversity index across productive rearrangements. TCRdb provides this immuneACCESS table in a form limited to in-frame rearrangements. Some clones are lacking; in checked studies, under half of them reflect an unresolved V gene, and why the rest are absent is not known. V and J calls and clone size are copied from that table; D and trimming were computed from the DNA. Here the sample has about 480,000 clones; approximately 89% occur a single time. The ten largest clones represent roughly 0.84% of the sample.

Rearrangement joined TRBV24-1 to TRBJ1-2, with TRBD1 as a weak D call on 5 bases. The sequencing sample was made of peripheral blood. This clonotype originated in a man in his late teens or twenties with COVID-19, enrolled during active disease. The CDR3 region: CATSDLGGSSGYTF. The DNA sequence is TGTGCCACCAGTGATTTGGGGGGGTCCTCTGGCTACACCTTC.